This TCR beta chain comes out of a study of T cell responses to AZD1222 COVID-19 vaccine. Study-wide findings and caveats: There were mostly white British donors and more females than males, and clonal diversity was possibly underestimated. Spike-specific TCR breadth rose after two AZD1222 doses, and depth rose as well.

Pooled samples include second doses given at about 4 or 12 weeks. CDR1 is MNHEY, CDR2 SMNVEV, per germline (reference sequence). The CDR3 runs 14 residues. With V trimmed by 5 bases and J by 5 bases, 4 bases remained unmatched. Sequenced by immunoSEQ multiplex PCR; TCRdb stores in-frame clones only, minus some. The sample includes 130,000 to 150,000 clones, about nine tenths of them seen just once. Concerning this clone: Its antigen is not identified.

The receptor was derived from an adult who received the AZD1222 COVID-19 vaccine. The specimen comprised peripheral blood, sampled 28 days after the second AZD1222 dose. The chain carries TRBV27 and TRBJ1-5; 9 positions match TRBD1. DNA of the CDR3: TGTGCCAGCAGTCCACAGGGGGCGGATCAGCCCCAGCATTTT. Translating gives CASSPQGADQPQHF.